Listed here is a single T cell receptor beta chain. Its antigen specificity is not known. Nothing much larger sits one base from this clone, and base qualities are not available. Each collaborating institution followed its own protocols to collect whole blood in K2EDTA tubes. Collaborator samples were shipped for TCRbeta analysis as frozen whole blood, isolated PBMCs, or DNA extracted from either sample type. This entry belongs to a study of blood T cell repertoires in COVID-19 (dated by TCRdb to about 2020). Context from the whole study: Samples from collaborators originated in the United States, Italy and Spain and spanned both the acute and convalescent phases of COVID-19. The prospective study material was composed of cDNA or gDNA derived from T cells, B-cell-depleted T cells, or PBMCs. Subjects who had been exposed to COVID-19, were actively infected with it, or had recovered from it provided the deeply sampled blood TCRbeta repertoires that made up the dataset. A freely available public database, intended as a resource for researchers studying the immune response to SARS-CoV-2, is where the repertoires were released. The samples were drawn from two sources: the first 160 participants of the ongoing ImmuneRACE study, and 1,200 or so subjects contributed by 6 global collaborators. Sample metadata almost always included a de-identified subject ID, COVID-19 status, age in years and sex. Where HLA class I and class II types were available, the types were taken from metadata supplied by the sample provider, not from assay-based typing. Results the study describes overall, beyond this receptor: How much clinical and demographic metadata was included differed by source and by participant, and the metadata was provided uncurated.

CDR1 and CDR2 are drawn from the germline V gene: SGHRS, YFSETQ. The V end gives up 6 bases and the J end 5 bases, leaving 6 bases in the junction not matched to a gene. The CDR3 contains 15 residues, cysteine and phenylalanine counted. Only the CDR3 DNA is retained, 45 bases long and in frame from the first base. TCRbeta CDR3 regions were amplified from genomic DNA using the immunoSEQ Assay, a bias-controlled multiplex PCR. The authors' analysis ran thus. Within the assay, amplification of reference gene primers was used to estimate how many nucleated cells each sample contained. To quantify the absolute abundance of each unique TCRbeta CDR3 rearrangement, sequence reads were collapsed and filtered. For each sample, productive Simpson clonality was calculated by taking the square root of Simpson's diversity index across productive rearrangements. TCRdb limited this immuneACCESS table to in-frame rearrangements with V and J called. A share of clones is missing; checked studies link under half to unresolved V genes, and the rest is unexplained. V and J calls and clone size follow that table, whereas D and trimming were derived from the DNA. Within this sample are 130,000 or so clones, with roughly 90% of them counted one time only. About 2.1% of the sample rests with the top ten.

Rearrangement joined TRBV5-1 to TRBJ2-1; TRBD2 aligns with 12 central bases. The TCR comes from a man in his 70s with active COVID-19. What was sequenced was peripheral blood. The nucleotide sequence reads TGCGCCAGCAACCCTAGCGGGAGGGTAAACAATGAGCAGTTCTTC. It codes for CASNPSGRVNNEQFF.